This TCR beta chain is drawn from a study of T cell changes during pregnancy in multiple sclerosis. Germline CDR1 and CDR2: MDHEN and SYDVKM. This CDR3 is 16 amino acids long. With 2 bases removed from V and 2 bases from J, the gap between germline ends came to 13 bases. Assay: immunoSEQ multiplex PCR; the TCRdb copy retains only in-frame clones and omits some. The sample lists over 45,000 clones; roughly 90% were seen once. The source is a female donor with multiple sclerosis, enrolled in a pregnancy study. Sample: CD4+ T cells from peripheral blood mononuclear cells, taken after pregnancy. V and J are TRBV28 and TRBJ1-5; tentative D call: TRBD1 (6 bases). As DNA, the CDR3 is TGTGCCAGCAGTTTAAGACAGGCCTTAGGCAATCAGCCCCAGCATTTT. Translating gives CASSLRQALGNQPQHF.